This TCR beta chain was captured by sequencing in a study of T-cell memory formation after mild COVID-19. Each CDR3 protein is one row after TCRdb ran MiXCR on the 5' RACE reads. The repertoire has fewer than 350,000 distinct CDR3 sequences, about 20% of them found once; the top ten carry roughly 23%. Germline V CDR1 and CDR2: SGHTA, FQGTGA. Trimming removed 2 bases from V and 4 bases from J; junction bases left unmatched: 4. The CDR3 is 15 amino acids. The sample was PBMCs or a T cell subset sorted from them (not recorded which). This chain links TRBV7-3 with TRBJ2-2; 7 nucleotides align to TRBD1. The origin of this receptor is a man younger than 35 who had mild COVID-19 (a few samples of this study predate the infection). Cell type and time point are not known. CDR3 sequence (DNA): TGTGCCAGCAGCTTAGCAGGGGGTAGCACCGGGGAGCTGTTTTTT. Amino acid sequence: CASSLAGGSTGELFF.